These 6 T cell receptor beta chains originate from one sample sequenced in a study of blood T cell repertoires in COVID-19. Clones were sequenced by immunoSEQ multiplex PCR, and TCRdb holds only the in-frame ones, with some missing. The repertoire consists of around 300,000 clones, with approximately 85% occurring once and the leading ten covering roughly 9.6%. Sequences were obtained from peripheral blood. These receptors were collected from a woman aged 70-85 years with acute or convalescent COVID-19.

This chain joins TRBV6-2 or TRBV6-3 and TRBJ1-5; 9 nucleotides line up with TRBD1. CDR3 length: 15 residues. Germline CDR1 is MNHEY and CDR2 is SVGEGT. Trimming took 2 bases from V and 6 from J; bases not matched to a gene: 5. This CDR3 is CASSYRTGVSQPQHF. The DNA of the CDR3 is TGTGCCAGCAGTTACCGGACAGGGGTTTCTCAGCCCCAGCATTTT.

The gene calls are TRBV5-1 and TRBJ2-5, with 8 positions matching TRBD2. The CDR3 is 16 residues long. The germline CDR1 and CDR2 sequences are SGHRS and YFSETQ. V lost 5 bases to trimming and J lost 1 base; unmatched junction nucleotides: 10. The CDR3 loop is CASRPSGGAFQETQYF. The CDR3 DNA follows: TGCGCCAGCAGGCCCAGCGGGGGCGCGTTCCAAGAGACCCAGTACTTC.

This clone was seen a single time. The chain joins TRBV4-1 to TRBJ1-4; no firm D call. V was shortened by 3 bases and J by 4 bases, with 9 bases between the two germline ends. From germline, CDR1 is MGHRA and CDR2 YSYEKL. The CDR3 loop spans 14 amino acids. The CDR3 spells CASSQTRYNEKLFF. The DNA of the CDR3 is TGCGCCAGCAGCCAGACACGGTATAATGAAAAACTGTTTTTT.

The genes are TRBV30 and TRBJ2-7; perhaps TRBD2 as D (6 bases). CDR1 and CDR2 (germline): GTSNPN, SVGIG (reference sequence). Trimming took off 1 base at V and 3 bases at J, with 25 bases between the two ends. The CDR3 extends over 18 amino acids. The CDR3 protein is CAWSGARTTPGVGYEQYF. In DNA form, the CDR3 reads TGTGCCTGGAGTGGGGCTAGGACTACCCCAGGAGTAGGCTACGAGCAGTACTTC.

CDR3 DNA: TGTGCCAGCAGGTCGCTAACCATTACAGATACGCAGTATTTT. It encodes CASRSLTITDTQYF. This chain joins TRBV2 and TRBJ2-3; no clear D. Germline V CDR1 and CDR2: SNHLY, FYNNEI. Trimming removed 6 bases from V and 3 bases from J, with 13 bases in between. This CDR3 comprises 14 residues.

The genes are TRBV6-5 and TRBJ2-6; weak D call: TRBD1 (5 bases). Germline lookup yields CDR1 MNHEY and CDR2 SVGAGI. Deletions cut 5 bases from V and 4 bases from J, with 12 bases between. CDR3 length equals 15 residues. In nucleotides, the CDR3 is TGTGCCAGCAGTACCTCAAGACAGGGGGCCAACGTCCTGACTTTC. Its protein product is CASSTSRQGANVLTF.